This T cell receptor (beta chain) came from a study of CD8 T cells in Susac syndrome. An input of about 0.5 to 1 ug of RNA was subjected to reverse transcription using random hexamers. TCRdb itself ran the immunoSEQ multiplex PCR reads through MiXCR, one entry per CDR3 protein. The data contain 77,000 or so distinct CDR3 sequences, just over 90% of them singletons. Study-wide points: The study recognized that the number of individuals in its TCR sequencing and HLA analysis was relatively small. The CD4+ T cell repertoires of Susac syndrome were found to show no clonal expansion.

On this clonotype itself: The antigen is not known.

The sequenced sample consisted of CD4+ T cells from PBMCs. The TCR originated in a human donor with Susac syndrome.

CDR3 amino acids: CASSLWALTDTQYF. The CDR3 nucleotides are TGTGCCAGCAGCTTATGGGCCCTCACAGATACGCAGTATTTT. This chain joins TRBV13 and TRBJ2-3; D call uncertain. This CDR3 is built from 14 residues. Trimming stripped 2 bases from V and 2 bases from J, with 8 bases between. The germline gives CDR1 PRHDT, CDR2 FYEKMQ (reference sequence).